This T cell receptor (beta chain) is from a study of shared clonotypes between healthy human individuals. Some clones are missing from TCRdb's copy, which holds only in-frame ones; the method was immunoSEQ multiplex PCR. The sample yields about 2 million clones, roughly 95% seen once. Germline V gene data show CDR1 as WNHNN and CDR2 as SYGVQD (reference sequence). After removal of 3 bases from V and 3 bases from J, the junction contained 4 bases not matched to a gene. The CDR3 spans 16 residues. Naive CD8 populations comprised CD45RO-negative cells positively selected for CCR7, excluding terminally differentiated effector memory CD45RA+ cells.

This sequence originates from a man aged 18 to 29 in good health. The source material was naive CD8+ T cells sorted from blood. The chain uses TRBV10-1 and TRBJ2-3; 12 bases fit TRBD2. This chain's CDR3 is CASSETSGRLTDTQYF. DNA for the CDR3: TGCGCCAGCAGTGAAACTAGCGGGAGGTTGACAGATACGCAGTATTTT.